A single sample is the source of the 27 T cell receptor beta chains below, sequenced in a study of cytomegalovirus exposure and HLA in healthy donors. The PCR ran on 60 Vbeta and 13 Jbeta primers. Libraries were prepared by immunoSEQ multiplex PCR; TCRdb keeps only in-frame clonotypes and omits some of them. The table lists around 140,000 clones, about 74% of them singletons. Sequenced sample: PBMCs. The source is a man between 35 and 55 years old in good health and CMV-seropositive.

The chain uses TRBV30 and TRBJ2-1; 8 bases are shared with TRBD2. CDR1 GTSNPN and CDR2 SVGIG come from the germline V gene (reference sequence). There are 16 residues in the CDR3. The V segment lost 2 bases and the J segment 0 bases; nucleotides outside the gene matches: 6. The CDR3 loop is CAWSLAGRDSYNEQFF. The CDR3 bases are TGTGCCTGGAGTTTAGCGGGGCGCGACTCCTACAATGAGCAGTTCTTC. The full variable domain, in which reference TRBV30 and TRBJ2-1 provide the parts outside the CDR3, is SQTIHQWPATLVQPVGSPLSLECTVEGTSNPNLYWYRQAAGRGLQLLFYSVGIGQISSEVPQNLSASRPQDRQFILSSKKLLLSDSGFYLCAWSLAGRDSYNEQFFGPGTRLTVL.

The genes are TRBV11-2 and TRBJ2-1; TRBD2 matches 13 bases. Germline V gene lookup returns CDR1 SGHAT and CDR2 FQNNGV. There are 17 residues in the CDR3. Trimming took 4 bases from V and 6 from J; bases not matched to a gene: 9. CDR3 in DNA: TGTGCCAGCAGCTCAAGAGAACTAGCGGGAGGGACCAATGAGCAGTTCTTC. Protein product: CASSSRELAGGTNEQFF.

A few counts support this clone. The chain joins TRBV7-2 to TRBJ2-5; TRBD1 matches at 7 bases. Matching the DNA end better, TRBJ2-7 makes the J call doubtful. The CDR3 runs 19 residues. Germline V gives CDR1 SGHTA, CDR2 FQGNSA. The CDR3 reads CASSLRKRATGERAYEQYF. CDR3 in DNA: TGTGCCAGCAGCTTGCGAAAACGAGCAACAGGGGAAAGAGCATACGAGCAGTACTTC.

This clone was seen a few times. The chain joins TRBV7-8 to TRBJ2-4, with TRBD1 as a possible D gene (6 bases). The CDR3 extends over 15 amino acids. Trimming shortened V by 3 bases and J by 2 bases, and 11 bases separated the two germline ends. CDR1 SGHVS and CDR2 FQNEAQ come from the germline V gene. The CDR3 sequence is CASSLEGGPKNIQYF. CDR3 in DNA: TGTGCCAGCAGCTTGGAAGGGGGTCCCAAAAACATTCAGTACTTC.

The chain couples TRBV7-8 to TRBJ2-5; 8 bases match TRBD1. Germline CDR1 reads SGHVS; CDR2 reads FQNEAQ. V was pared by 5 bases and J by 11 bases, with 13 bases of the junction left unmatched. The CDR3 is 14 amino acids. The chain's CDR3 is CASSPNIGQGEQYF. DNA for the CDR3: TGTGCCAGCAGCCCCAACATAGGACAGGGTGAGCAGTACTTC.

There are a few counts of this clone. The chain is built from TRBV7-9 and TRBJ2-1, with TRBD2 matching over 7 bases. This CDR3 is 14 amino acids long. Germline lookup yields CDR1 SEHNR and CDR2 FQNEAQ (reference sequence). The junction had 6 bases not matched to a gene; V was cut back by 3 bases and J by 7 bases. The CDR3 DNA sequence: TGTGCCAGCAGCTTGGGTGGGGGGGATAATGAGCAGTTCTTC. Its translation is CASSLGGGDNEQFF.

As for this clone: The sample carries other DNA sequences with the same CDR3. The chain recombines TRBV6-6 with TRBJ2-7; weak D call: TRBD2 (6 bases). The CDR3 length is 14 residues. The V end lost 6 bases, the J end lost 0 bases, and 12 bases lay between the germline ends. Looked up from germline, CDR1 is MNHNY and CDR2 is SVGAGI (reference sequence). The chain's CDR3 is CASSWDWDSYEQYF. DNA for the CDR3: TGTGCCAGCAGCTGGGACTGGGACTCCTACGAGCAGTACTTC.

The CDR3 region is CASQGLAGNNEQFF. DNA of the CDR3: TGTGCCAGCCAGGGACTAGCGGGGAACAATGAGCAGTTCTTC. The chain carries TRBV10-3 and TRBJ2-1, with 13 bases aligning to TRBD2. With 10 bases clipped from V and 5 bases from J, the junction kept 5 bases outside the gene matches. The CDR3 extends over 14 amino acids. CDR1 is ENHRY, CDR2 SYGVKD, per germline.

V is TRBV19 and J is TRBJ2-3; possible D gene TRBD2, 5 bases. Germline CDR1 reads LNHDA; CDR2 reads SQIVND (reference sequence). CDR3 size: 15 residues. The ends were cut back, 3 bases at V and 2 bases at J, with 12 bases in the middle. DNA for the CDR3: TGTGCCAGTAGTATCAAAGGAGGCCTCACAGATACGCAGTATTTT. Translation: CASSIKGGLTDTQYF.

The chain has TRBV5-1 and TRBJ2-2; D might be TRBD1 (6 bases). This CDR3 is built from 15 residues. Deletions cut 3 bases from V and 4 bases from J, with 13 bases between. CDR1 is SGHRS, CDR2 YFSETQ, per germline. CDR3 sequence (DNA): TGCGCCAGCAGCTCTCAGGGGTCGTTCACCGGGGAGCTGTTTTTT. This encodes CASSSQGSFTGELFF.

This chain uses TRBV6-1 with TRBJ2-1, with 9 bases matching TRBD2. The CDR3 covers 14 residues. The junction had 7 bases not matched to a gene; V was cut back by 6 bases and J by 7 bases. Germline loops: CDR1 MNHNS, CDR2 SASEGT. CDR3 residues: CASSPGLARNEQFF. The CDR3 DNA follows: TGTGCCAGCAGCCCGGGACTAGCAAGAAATGAGCAGTTCTTC.

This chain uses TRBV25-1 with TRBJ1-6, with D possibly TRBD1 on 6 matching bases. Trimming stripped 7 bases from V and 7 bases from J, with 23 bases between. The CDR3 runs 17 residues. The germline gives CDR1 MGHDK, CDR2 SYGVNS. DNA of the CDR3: TGTGCCAGCAAGCGGACCGGGACACCCGACCGAAATTCACCCCTCCACTTT. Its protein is CASKRTGTPDRNSPLHF.

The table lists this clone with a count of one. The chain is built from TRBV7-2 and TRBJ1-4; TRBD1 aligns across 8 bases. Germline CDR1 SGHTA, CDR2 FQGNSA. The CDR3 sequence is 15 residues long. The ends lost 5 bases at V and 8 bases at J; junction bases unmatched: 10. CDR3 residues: CASSPDRASQEKLFF. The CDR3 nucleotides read TGTGCCAGCAGCCCGGACAGGGCGAGTCAAGAAAAACTGTTTTTT.

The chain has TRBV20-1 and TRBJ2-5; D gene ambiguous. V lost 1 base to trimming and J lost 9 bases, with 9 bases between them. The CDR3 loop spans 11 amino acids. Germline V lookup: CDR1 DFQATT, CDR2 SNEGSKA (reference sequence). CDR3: CSARAYEAQYF. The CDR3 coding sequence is TGCAGTGCTAGAGCCTATGAGGCCCAGTACTTC.

This CDR3 reads CSVDTGRTGELFF. The CDR3 region has the DNA TGCAGCGTTGATACGGGGAGGACCGGGGAGCTGTTTTTT. The gene calls are TRBV29-1 and TRBJ2-2, with D tentatively TRBD2 (6 bases). From germline, CDR1 is SQVTM and CDR2 ANQGSEA. Trimming removed 3 bases from V and 5 bases from J, with 10 bases in between. The CDR3 is 13 residues long.

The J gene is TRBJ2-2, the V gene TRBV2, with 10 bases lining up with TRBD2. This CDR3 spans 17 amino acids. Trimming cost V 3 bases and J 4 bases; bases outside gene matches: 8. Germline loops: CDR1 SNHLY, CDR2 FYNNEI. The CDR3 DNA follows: TGTGCCAGCAGTGAGGTTAGCGGGAGGATAACCACCGGGGAGCTGTTTTTT. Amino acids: CASSEVSGRITTGELFF.

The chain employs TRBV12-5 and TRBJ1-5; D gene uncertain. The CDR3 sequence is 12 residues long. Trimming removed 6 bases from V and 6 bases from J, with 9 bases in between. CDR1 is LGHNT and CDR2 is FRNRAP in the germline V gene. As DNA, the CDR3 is TGTGCTAGTGGGCCCGCTAGTCAGCCCCAGCATTTT. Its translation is CASGPASQPQHF.

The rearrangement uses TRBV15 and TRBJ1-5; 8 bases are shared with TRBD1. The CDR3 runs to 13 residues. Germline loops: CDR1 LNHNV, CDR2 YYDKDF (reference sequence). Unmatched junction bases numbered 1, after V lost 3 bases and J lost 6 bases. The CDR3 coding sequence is TGTGCCACCAGCAGTGACAGGGGTCAGCCCCAGCATTTT. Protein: CATSSDRGQPQHF.

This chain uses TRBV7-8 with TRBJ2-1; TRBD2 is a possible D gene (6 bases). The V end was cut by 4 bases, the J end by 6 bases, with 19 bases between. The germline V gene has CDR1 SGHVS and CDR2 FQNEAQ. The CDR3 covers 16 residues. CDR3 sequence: CASSSPRPRRGNEQFF. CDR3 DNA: TGTGCCAGCAGCTCCCCTAGGCCTAGGAGGGGCAATGAGCAGTTCTTC.

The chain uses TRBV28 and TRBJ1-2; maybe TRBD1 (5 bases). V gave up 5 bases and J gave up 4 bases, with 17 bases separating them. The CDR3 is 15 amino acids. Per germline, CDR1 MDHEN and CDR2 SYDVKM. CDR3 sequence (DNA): TGTGCCAGCAGTCGAGCAGGGCCGAAGGGCTATGGCTACACCTTC. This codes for CASSRAGPKGYGYTF.

The CDR3 bases are TGTGCCAGCAGCCTAGGGACAGCCTCTAGCACAGATACGCAGTATTTT. As protein: CASSLGTASSTDTQYF. The V gene is TRBV14, the J gene TRBJ2-3; 7 bases fit TRBD1. The CDR3 runs to 16 residues. Germline V gene lookup returns CDR1 SGHDN and CDR2 FVKESK. V was clipped by 4 bases and J by 0 bases; unmatched bases: 7.

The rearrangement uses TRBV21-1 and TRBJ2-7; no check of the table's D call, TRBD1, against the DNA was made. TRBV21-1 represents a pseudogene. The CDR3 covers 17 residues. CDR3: CASSIEGTTWGSYEQYF. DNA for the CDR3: TGTGCCAGCAGCATCGAGGGGACAACCTGGGGCTCCTACGAGCAGTACTTC.

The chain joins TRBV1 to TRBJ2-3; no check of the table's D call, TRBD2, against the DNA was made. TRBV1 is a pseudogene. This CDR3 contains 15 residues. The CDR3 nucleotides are TGCACCAGCAGCCAAAAACTGAAAATCACAGATACGCAGTATTTT. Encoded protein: CTSSQKLKITDTQYF.

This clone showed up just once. The CDR3 here is CASSLIGLEGGEQYF. The CDR3 DNA reads as TGTGCCAGCAGCCTCATAGGGCTAGAGGGTGGGGAGCAGTACTTC. The V call is TRBV7-9, the J call TRBJ2-5, with TRBD2 as a possible D gene (5 bases). CDR1 and CDR2 (germline): SEHNR, FQNEAQ (reference sequence). CDR3 size: 15 residues. Trimming stripped 5 bases from V and 11 bases from J, with 24 bases between.

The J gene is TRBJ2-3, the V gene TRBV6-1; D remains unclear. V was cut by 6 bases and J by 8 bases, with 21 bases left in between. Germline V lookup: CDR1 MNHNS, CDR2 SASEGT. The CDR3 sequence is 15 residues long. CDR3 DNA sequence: TGTGCCAGCAGGGAACCAGCGAGACGATCGGGTACGCAGTATTTT. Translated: CASREPARRSGTQYF.

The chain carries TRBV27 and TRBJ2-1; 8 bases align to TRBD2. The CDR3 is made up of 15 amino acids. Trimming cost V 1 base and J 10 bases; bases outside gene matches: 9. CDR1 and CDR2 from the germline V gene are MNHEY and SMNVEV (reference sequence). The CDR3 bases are TGTGCCAGCAGTTTATATGGGACTAGAATCCACGAGCAGTTCTTC. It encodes CASSLYGTRIHEQFF.

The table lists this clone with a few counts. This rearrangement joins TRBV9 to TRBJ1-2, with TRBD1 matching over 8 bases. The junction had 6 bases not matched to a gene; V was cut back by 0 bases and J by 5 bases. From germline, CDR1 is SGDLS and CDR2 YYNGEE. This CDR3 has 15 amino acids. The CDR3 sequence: CASSVGAGGDYGYTF. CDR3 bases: TGTGCCAGCAGCGTAGGGGCAGGGGGCGATTATGGCTACACCTTC.